Listed here are 27 T cell receptor beta chains from one sample, sequenced in a study of blood T cell repertoires in COVID-19. Libraries were prepared by immunoSEQ multiplex PCR; TCRdb keeps only in-frame clonotypes and omits some of them. The data contain 350,000 to 500,000 clones, approximately 90% of them singletons. The sequencing input was PBMCs or T cells enriched from blood (not recorded which). These receptors were obtained from a woman between 18 and 29 years old who had been exposed to COVID-19.

The V gene is TRBV28, the J gene TRBJ2-1, with 10 positions matching TRBD2. Per germline, CDR1 MDHEN and CDR2 SYDVKM. The CDR3 loop spans 15 amino acids. V trimming: 2 bases; J trimming: 8 bases; junction bases outside the gene matches: 6. The CDR3 DNA is TGTGCCAGCAGTTTAACACAGCGGGAGGGGGATGAGCAGTTCTTC. Its translation: CASSLTQREGDEQFF.

The rearrangement uses TRBV19 and TRBJ1-1; the D gene is possibly TRBD1 (5 bases). CDR3 length: 13 amino acids. Germline CDR1 LNHDA, CDR2 SQIVND (reference sequence). With 9 bases removed from V and 1 base from J, the gap between germline ends came to 12 bases. CDR3 DNA sequence: TGTGCCAGCGGGGGGATCAGGAACACTGAAGCTTTCTTT. This encodes CASGGIRNTEAFF.

V usage is TRBV5-5 and J usage is TRBJ1-3; D is possibly TRBD1 (5 bases). There are 15 residues in the CDR3. The germline V gene has CDR1 SGHKS and CDR2 YYEKEE (reference sequence). V was clipped by 4 bases and J by 5 bases, with 16 bases between them. The CDR3 sequence: CASSNTMGPRNTIYF. The CDR3 DNA reads as TGTGCCAGCAGCAATACCATGGGGCCTCGAAACACCATATATTTT.

This clone was picked up a small number of times. The chain uses TRBV18 and TRBJ2-7; perhaps TRBD1 as D (6 bases). Germline CDR1 reads KGHSH; CDR2 reads LQKENI. V dropped 2 bases and J dropped 0 bases, with 11 bases sitting between them. The CDR3 has 15 amino acids. The CDR3 loop is CASSPTGMSSYEQYF. DNA for the CDR3: TGTGCCAGCTCACCAACAGGGATGAGCTCCTACGAGCAGTACTTC.

This sequence joins TRBV29-1 and TRBJ1-5; D not resolved. The CDR3 covers 13 residues. Germline loops: CDR1 SQVTM, CDR2 ANQGSEA. V was cut by 4 bases and J by 0 bases, with 7 bases left in between. The CDR3 reads CSVVADSNQPQHF. The CDR3 DNA follows: TGCAGCGTTGTGGCGGATAGCAATCAGCCCCAGCATTTT.

The CDR3 here is CASGGGFGYEQYF. CDR3 DNA sequence: TGTGCCTCCGGGGGGGGGTTCGGCTACGAGCAGTACTTC. The chain links TRBV28 to TRBJ2-7; 8 bases align to TRBD2. Germline CDR1 and CDR2: MDHEN and SYDVKM. The trim removed 11 bases at V and 3 bases at J, leaving 9 bases unmatched. The CDR3 sequence is 13 residues long.

This clone was recorded once. The chain is built from TRBV7-9 and TRBJ2-7; tentative D call: TRBD2 (5 bases). The CDR3 totals 16 residues. Germline assignment: CDR1 SEHNR and CDR2 FQNEAQ (reference sequence). V lost 0 bases to trimming and J lost 1 base, with 13 bases between them. CDR3 nucleotide sequence: TGTGCCAGCAGCTTAGCTGCCGGTCAGCGGTCCTACGAGCAGTACTTC. This gives the protein CASSLAAGQRSYEQYF.

This rearrangement joins TRBV2 to TRBJ1-4, with unresolved D. The germline gives CDR1 SNHLY, CDR2 FYNNEI. The CDR3 sequence is 17 residues long. V was cut by 3 bases and J by 5 bases, with 19 bases left in between. The CDR3 region is CASSDGRAGRTNEKLFF. In DNA form, the CDR3 reads TGTGCCAGCAGTGACGGGAGGGCAGGCAGAACGAATGAAAAACTGTTTTTT.

This chain links TRBV7-2 with TRBJ1-6, with 7 bases identical to TRBD1. The germline gives CDR1 SGHTA, CDR2 FQGNSA. This CDR3 spans 16 amino acids. The junction had 6 bases not matched to a gene; V was cut back by 1 base and J by 6 bases. CDR3 loop: CASSLDVTGVNSPLHF. For the CDR3, the DNA is TGTGCCAGCAGCTTAGATGTAACAGGGGTTAATTCACCCCTCCACTTT.

The V gene is TRBV18, the J gene TRBJ1-1; D not resolved. The CDR3 consists of 14 residues. V was clipped by 5 bases and J by 3 bases, with 13 bases between them. Germline loops: CDR1 KGHSH, CDR2 LQKENI. The CDR3 region has the DNA TGTGCCAGCTCAGCTATAAAAGCGGACACTGAAGCTTTCTTT. This gives the protein CASSAIKADTEAFF.

This sequence joins TRBV7-3 and TRBJ1-5, with 7 positions matching TRBD1. The germline V gene encodes CDR1 SGHTA and CDR2 FQGTGA. The CDR3 spans 17 residues. V gave up 2 bases and J gave up 4 bases; unmatched junction bases: 11. In DNA form, the CDR3 reads TGTGCCAGCAGCTTACCACTGACAGGGAGCCTAAATCAGCCCCAGCATTTT. Translating it yields CASSLPLTGSLNQPQHF.

V gene TRBV19 combines with J gene TRBJ1-2, with 8 bases that match TRBD1. Germline assignment: CDR1 LNHDA and CDR2 SQIVND (reference sequence). With V trimmed by 8 bases and J by 3 bases, 2 bases remained unmatched. CDR3 length: 12 residues. The CDR3 here is CASQGAYYGYTF. The CDR3 region has the DNA TGTGCCAGTCAGGGGGCCTACTATGGCTACACCTTC. Looking up the rest from reference TRBV19 and TRBJ1-2 gives the full variable domain: DGGITQSPKYLFRKEGQNVTLSCEQNLNHDAMYWYRQDPGQGLRLIYYSQIVNDFQKGDIAEGYSVSREKKESFPLTVTSAQKNPTAFYLCASQGAYYGYTFGSGTRLTVV.

This chain connects TRBV7-9 to TRBJ2-7; D is unresolved. The CDR3 totals 13 residues. Germline V gene lookup returns CDR1 SEHNR and CDR2 FQNEAQ (reference sequence). Trimming stripped 2 bases from V and 1 base from J, with 6 bases between. The CDR3 loop reads CASSLLTSYEQYF. Here the CDR3 DNA reads TGTGCCAGCAGCTTACTTACATCCTACGAGCAGTACTTC.

The table lists this clone with a count of one. J is TRBJ2-5 and V is TRBV7-2; TRBD2 matches 9 bases. Germline CDR1 reads SGHTA; CDR2 reads FQGNSA. Losses at the gene ends were 3 bases for V and 5 bases for J; bases not matched to a gene: 10. The CDR3 spans 16 residues. The CDR3 nucleotides are TGTGCCAGCAGCTTCTCCTCTAGCGGGGCGTGGGAGACCCAGTACTTC. This encodes CASSFSSSGAWETQYF. Full variable domain (missing parts from reference TRBV7-2 and TRBJ2-5): GAGVSQSPSNKVTEKGKDVELRCDPISGHTALYWYRQSLGQGLEFLIYFQGNSAPDKSGLPSDRFSAERTGGSVSTLTIQRTQQEDSAVYLCASSFSSSGAWETQYFGPGTRLLVL.

CDR3 bases: TGCGCCAGCAGTGTCCCCGGGACATCACTCTACGAGCAGTACTTC. It translates to CASSVPGTSLYEQYF. The chain uses TRBV23-1 and TRBJ2-7; D might be TRBD1 (6 bases). TRBV23-1 is reported as an ORF; its role is uncertain. This CDR3 region has 15 residues. V shed 5 bases and J shed 3 bases, with 17 bases lying between them.

The chain uses TRBV18 and TRBJ2-1; a weak D match, TRBD1 (6 bases). Germline V gives CDR1 KGHSH, CDR2 LQKENI. Trimming shortened V by 6 bases and J by 6 bases, and 15 bases separated the two germline ends. The CDR3 spans 14 residues. This CDR3 reads CASSDSNGVNEQFF. The CDR3 nucleotides are TGTGCCAGCTCGGACAGCAATGGGGTCAATGAGCAGTTCTTC.

The gene calls are TRBV13 and TRBJ2-1, with D possibly matching TRBD1 (5 bases). This CDR3 spans 11 amino acids. V shed 8 bases and J shed 10 bases, with 12 bases lying between them. Germline lookup yields CDR1 PRHDT and CDR2 FYEKMQ (reference sequence). CDR3 DNA: TGTGCCAGCCGAAGGGGTCAGGAGCAGTTCTTC. It translates to CASRRGQEQFF.

This rearrangement joins TRBV21-1 to TRBJ2-2; the D call of TRBD1 is as the table states it, not checked on the DNA. TRBV21-1 is labeled a pseudogene. CDR3 length equals 13 residues. For the CDR3, the DNA is TGTGCCAGGACCAAAGGGGCTCCCGGGGAGCTGTTTTTT. Its translation: CARTKGAPGELFF.

The table lists this clone with a count of one. This rearrangement joins TRBV4-3 to TRBJ2-7, with D maybe TRBD1 (5 bases). The CDR3 is 17 amino acids. The V gene lost 0 bases and the J gene lost 2 bases, with 17 bases spanning the gap. The V gene's germline CDR1 is LGHNA and CDR2 YSLEER. CDR3 sequence: CASSQERTRQSTYEQYF. The CDR3 region has the DNA TGCGCCAGCAGCCAAGAACGAACCCGACAGAGCACCTACGAGCAGTACTTC.

The rearrangement joins TRBV6-5 to TRBJ1-5, with D hard to call. Germline CDR1 MNHEY, CDR2 SVGAGI. The V gene lost 2 bases and the J gene lost 5 bases, with 16 bases spanning the gap. The CDR3 loop spans 16 amino acids. The DNA of the CDR3 is TGTGCCAGCAGTTACAGTCGGGGTTCTAAGCATCAGCCCCAGCATTTT. This translates into CASSYSRGSKHQPQHF.

This sequence joins TRBV3-1 (or the pseudogene TRBV3-2) and TRBJ1-3; perhaps TRBD1 as D (5 bases). CDR3 length: 16 amino acids. Germline CDR1 reads LGHDT; CDR2 reads YNNKEL (reference sequence). Trimming took 5 bases from V and 1 from J, leaving 15 bases between them. This CDR3 is CASSGIGGGSGNTIYF. The CDR3 DNA is TGTGCCAGCAGCGGGATTGGCGGGGGTTCTGGAAACACCATATATTTT.

This clone is a singleton in its sample. The chain uses TRBV27 and TRBJ2-2; D uncertain. This CDR3 has 14 amino acids. V lost 3 bases and J lost 0, with 5 bases in between. Germline V gene lookup returns CDR1 MNHEY and CDR2 SMNVEV (reference sequence). In DNA form, the CDR3 reads TGTGCCAGCAGTTTCCCCGCGAACACCGGGGAGCTGTTTTTT. Protein sequence: CASSFPANTGELFF.

The rearrangement joins TRBV6-2 or TRBV6-3 to TRBJ2-3, with 12 bases lining up with TRBD2. Looked up from germline, CDR1 is MNHEY and CDR2 is SVGEGT. There are 16 residues in the CDR3. J was trimmed by 3 bases and V by 5 bases; bases with no gene match: 6. In DNA form, the CDR3 reads TGTGCCAGCAGTAAACTAGCGGGGGGAGGGACAGATACGCAGTATTTT. Its translation is CASSKLAGGGTDTQYF.

The chain recombines TRBV7-9 with TRBJ2-2, with 11 bases identical to TRBD1. Per the germline V gene, CDR1 is SEHNR and CDR2 is FQNEAQ (reference sequence). The CDR3 has 16 residues. Unmatched junction bases numbered 3, after V lost 3 bases and J lost 3 bases. The CDR3 nucleotides read TGTGCCAGCAGCTTCCAGGACAGGGGGCACACCGGGGAGCTGTTTTTT. Its protein is CASSFQDRGHTGELFF.

J is TRBJ2-7 and V is TRBV4-1, with D possibly matching TRBD1 (6 bases). Germline CDR1 and CDR2: MGHRA and YSYEKL. The V and J ends lost 1 base and 6 bases respectively, with 22 bases between them. CDR3 length: 17 amino acids. The CDR3 DNA follows: TGCGCCAGCAGCCAAGGGAGGACAGCCCTCGATGGAGGCGAGCAGTACTTC. Its translation is CASSQGRTALDGGEQYF.

V is TRBV2 and J is TRBJ1-4; weak D call: TRBD1 (6 bases). This CDR3 spans 14 amino acids. Germline-derived CDR1 and CDR2 are SNHLY and FYNNEI. Trimming stripped 2 bases from V and 7 bases from J, with 11 bases between. CDR3 loop: CASSEQGGGEKLFF. The CDR3 DNA is TGTGCCAGCAGTGAACAGGGAGGGGGTGAAAAACTGTTTTTT.

The chain is built from TRBV30 and TRBJ1-1; 7 bases align to TRBD1. V lost 3 bases and J lost 2; bases outside the gene matches: 9. There are 15 residues in the CDR3. Germline lookup yields CDR1 GTSNPN and CDR2 SVGIG (reference sequence). In DNA form, the CDR3 reads TGTGCCTGGAGAACCAAGGGACAGTTAAACACTGAAGCTTTCTTT. This sequence encodes CAWRTKGQLNTEAFF.